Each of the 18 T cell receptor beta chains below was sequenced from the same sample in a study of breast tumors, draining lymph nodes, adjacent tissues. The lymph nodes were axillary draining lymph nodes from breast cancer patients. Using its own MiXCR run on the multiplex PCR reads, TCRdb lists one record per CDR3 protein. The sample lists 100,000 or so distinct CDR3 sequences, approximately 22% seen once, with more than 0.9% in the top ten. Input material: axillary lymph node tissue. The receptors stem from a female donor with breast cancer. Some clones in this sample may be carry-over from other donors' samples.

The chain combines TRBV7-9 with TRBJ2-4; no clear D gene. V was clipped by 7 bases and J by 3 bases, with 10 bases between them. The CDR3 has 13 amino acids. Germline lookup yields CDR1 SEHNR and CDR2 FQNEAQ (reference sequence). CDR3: CASTYPGKNIQYF. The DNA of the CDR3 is TGTGCCAGCACCTACCCTGGCAAAAACATTCAGTACTTC.

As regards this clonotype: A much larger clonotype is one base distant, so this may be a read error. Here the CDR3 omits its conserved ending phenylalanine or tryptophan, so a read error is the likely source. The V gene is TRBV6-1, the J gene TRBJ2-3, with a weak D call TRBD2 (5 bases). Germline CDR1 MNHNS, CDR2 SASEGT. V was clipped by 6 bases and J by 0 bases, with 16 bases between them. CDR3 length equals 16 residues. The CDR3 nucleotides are TGTGCCAGCAGCTCCCCAGGCGGGCCTAGCACAGATACGCAGTATTCT. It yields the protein CASSSPGGPSTDTQYS.

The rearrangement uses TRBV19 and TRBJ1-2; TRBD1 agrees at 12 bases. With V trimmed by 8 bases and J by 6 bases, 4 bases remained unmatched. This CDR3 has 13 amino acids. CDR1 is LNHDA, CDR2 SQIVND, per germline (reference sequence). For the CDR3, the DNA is TGTGCCAGTTGGGACAGGGGGCTTCATGGCTACACCTTC. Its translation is CASWDRGLHGYTF.

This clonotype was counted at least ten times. CDR3 in DNA: TGTGCCAGCACCCGGGACGGCTATGGCTACACCTTC. Protein product: CASTRDGYGYTF. This chain joins TRBV2 and TRBJ1-2, with D maybe TRBD1 (5 bases). This CDR3 is built from 12 residues. Germline V lookup: CDR1 SNHLY, CDR2 FYNNEI. The V end was cut by 7 bases, the J end by 4 bases, with 10 bases between.

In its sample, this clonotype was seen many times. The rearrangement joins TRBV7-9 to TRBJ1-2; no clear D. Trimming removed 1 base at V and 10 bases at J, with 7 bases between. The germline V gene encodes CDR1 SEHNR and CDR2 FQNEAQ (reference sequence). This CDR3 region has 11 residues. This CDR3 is CASSLGRDYTF. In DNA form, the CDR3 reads TGTGCCAGCAGCTTAGGGCGGGACTACACCTTC.

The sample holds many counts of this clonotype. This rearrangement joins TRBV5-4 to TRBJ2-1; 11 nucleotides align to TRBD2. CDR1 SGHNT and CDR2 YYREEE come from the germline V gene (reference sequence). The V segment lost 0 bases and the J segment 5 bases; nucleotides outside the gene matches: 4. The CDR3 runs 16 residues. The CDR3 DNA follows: TGTGCCAGCAGCTTGGGCGGGACTAGCGGCCACAATGAGCAGTTCTTC. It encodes CASSLGGTSGHNEQFF.

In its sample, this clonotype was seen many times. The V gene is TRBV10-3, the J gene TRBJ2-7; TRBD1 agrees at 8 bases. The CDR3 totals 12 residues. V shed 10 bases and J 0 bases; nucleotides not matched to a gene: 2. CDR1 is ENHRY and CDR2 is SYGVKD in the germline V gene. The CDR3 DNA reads TGTGCCACTACAGGGGGCTCCTACGAGCAGTACTTC. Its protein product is CATTGGSYEQYF.

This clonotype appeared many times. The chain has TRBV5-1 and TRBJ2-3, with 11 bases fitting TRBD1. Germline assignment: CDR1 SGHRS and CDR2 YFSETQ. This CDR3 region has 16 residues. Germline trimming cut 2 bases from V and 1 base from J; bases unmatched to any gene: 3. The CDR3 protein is CASSFGQGARTDTQYF. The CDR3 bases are TGCGCCAGCAGCTTCGGACAGGGGGCTCGCACAGATACGCAGTATTTT.

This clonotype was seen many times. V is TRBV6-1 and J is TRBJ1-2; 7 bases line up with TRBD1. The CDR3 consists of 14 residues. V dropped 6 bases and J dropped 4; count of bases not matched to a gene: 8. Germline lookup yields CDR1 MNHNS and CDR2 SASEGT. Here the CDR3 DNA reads TGTGCCAGCAGAGACGGACAGGCTCTCTATGGCTACACCTTC. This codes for CASRDGQALYGYTF.

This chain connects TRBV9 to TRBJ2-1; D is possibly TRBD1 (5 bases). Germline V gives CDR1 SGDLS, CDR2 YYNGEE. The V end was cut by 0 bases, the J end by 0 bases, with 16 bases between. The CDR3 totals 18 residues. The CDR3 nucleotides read TGTGCCAGCAGCGTAGGTCGGGCAGGGCGAAGCTCCTACAATGAGCAGTTCTTC. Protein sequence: CASSVGRAGRSSYNEQFF.

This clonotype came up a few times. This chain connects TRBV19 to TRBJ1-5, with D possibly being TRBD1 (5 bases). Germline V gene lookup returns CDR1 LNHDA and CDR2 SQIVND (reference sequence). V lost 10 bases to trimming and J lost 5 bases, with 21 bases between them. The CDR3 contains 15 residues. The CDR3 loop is CATSGRPGGYQPQHF. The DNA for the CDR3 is TGTGCCACCTCAGGGCGACCGGGGGGGTATCAGCCCCAGCATTTT.

This CDR3 reads CASSLGSNGELFF. CDR3 DNA sequence: TGTGCCAGCAGCTTAGGGTCCAACGGGGAGCTGTTTTTT. This sequence joins TRBV7-3 and TRBJ2-2; D not resolved. Germline V gives CDR1 SGHTA, CDR2 FQGTGA. Deletions cut 2 bases from V and 7 bases from J, with 8 bases between. CDR3 length: 13 amino acids.

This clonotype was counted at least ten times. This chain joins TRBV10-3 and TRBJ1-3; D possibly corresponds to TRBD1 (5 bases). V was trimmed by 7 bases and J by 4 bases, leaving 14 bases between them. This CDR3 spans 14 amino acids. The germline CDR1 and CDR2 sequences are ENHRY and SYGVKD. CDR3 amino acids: CAIKGSGFGNTIYF. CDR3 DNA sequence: TGTGCCATCAAGGGGTCGGGGTTCGGAAACACCATATATTTT.

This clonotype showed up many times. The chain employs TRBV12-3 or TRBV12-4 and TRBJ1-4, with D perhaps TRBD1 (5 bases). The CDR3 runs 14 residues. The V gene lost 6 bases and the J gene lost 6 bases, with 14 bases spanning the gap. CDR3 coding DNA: TGTGCCAGCAGCCCGAGAGGGGTGGATGAAAAACTGTTTTTT. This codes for CASSPRGVDEKLFF.

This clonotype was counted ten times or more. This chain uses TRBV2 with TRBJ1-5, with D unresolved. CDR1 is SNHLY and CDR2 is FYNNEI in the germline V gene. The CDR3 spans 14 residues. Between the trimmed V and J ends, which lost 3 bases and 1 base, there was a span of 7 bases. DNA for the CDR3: TGTGCCAGCAGTGAGTGGAAGAGCAATCAGCCCCAGCATTTT. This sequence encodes CASSEWKSNQPQHF.

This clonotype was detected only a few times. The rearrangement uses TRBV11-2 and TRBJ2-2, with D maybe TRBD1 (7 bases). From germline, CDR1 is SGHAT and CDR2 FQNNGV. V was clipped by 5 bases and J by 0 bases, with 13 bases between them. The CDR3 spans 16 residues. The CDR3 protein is CASSLQGGTNTGELFF. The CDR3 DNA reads TGTGCCAGCAGCCTGCAGGGGGGTACGAACACCGGGGAGCTGTTTTTT.

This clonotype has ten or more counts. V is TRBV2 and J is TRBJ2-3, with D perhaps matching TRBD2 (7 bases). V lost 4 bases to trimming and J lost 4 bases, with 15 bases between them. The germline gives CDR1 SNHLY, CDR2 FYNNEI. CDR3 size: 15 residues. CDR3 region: CASSVGGGRADTQYF. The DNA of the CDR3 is TGTGCCAGCAGTGTGGGGGGGGGCCGGGCAGATACGCAGTATTTT.

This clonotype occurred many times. The CDR3 is CASSLLGIGEKLFF. The CDR3 nucleotides read TGTGCCAGCAGCTTACTGGGCATAGGGGAAAAACTGTTTTTT. V gene TRBV11-2 combines with J gene TRBJ1-4; D gene unclear. Germline-derived CDR1 and CDR2 are SGHAT and FQNNGV. V was shortened by 2 bases and J by 8 bases, with 12 bases between the two germline ends. The CDR3 totals 14 residues.